The rows below give T cell receptor beta chains drawn from one sample of a study of radiation and T cells in renal cell carcinoma. The method was immunoSEQ multiplex PCR; TCRdb's version includes in-frame clones alone and lacks a portion of them. Among 100,000 to 150,000 clones listed, 88% were seen once. This specimen consisted of blood, obtained from a patient whose treatment included radiotherapy and nephrectomy. The source is a woman in her 70s with renal cell carcinoma. Each CDR3 is given with its conserved first and last residue. A D gene is named only where the DNA matches it firmly. The listing skips clone size in some rows; elsewhere it reads once, few, many or a size class.

clone_size: .
v_call: TRBV30
j_call: TRBJ2-7
d_call: TRBD2
cdr3_aa: CAWSVGRAVDSEQYF
cdr3_nt: TGTGCCTGGAGTGTAGGGAGGGCCGTTGACAGCGAGCAGTACTTC

clone_size: .
v_call: TRBV7-2
j_call: TRBJ1-3
d_call: .
cdr3_aa: CASSPQSGSGNTIYF
cdr3_nt: TGTGCCAGCAGCCCCCAATCAGGGTCTGGAAACACCATATATTTT

clone_size: .
v_call: TRBV5-6
j_call: TRBJ2-7
d_call: TRBD2
cdr3_aa: CASSLPGLAGGEQYF
cdr3_nt: TGTGCCAGCAGCTTACCGGGACTAGCGGGGGGCGAGCAGTACTTC

clone_size: .
v_call: TRBV10-3
j_call: TRBJ2-5
d_call: TRBD1
cdr3_aa: CAISATGWNQETQYF
cdr3_nt: TGTGCCATCAGTGCGACAGGGTGGAATCAGGAGACCCAGTACTTC

clone_size: .
v_call: TRBV19
j_call: TRBJ2-2
d_call: .
cdr3_aa: CASSIGPNTGELFF
cdr3_nt: TGTGCCAGTAGTATAGGCCCAAACACCGGGGAGCTGTTTTTT

clone_size: .
v_call: TRBV9
j_call: TRBJ2-4
d_call: TRBD2
cdr3_aa: CASSASAGGPGGNIQYF
cdr3_nt: TGTGCCAGCAGCGCCTCAGCGGGGGGGCCCGGTGGTAACATTCAGTACTTC

clone_size: .
v_call: TRBV10-3
j_call: TRBJ1-1
d_call: .
cdr3_aa: CAISDRGGGTEAFF
cdr3_nt: TGTGCCATCAGCGACCGGGGCGGGGGCACTGAAGCTTTCTTT

clone_size: few
v_call: TRBV9
j_call: TRBJ1-1
d_call: .
cdr3_aa: CASSVAASSNTEAFF
cdr3_nt: TGTGCCAGCAGCGTAGCTGCCAGCTCGAACACTGAAGCTTTCTTT

clone_size: .
v_call: TRBV12-1
j_call: TRBJ2-1
d_call: .
cdr3_aa: CASSFERGGRNEQFF
cdr3_nt: TGTGCCAGCAGCTTCGAGCGGGGGGGCAGGAATGAGCAGTTCTTC

clone_size: .
v_call: TRBV4-2
j_call: TRBJ1-5
d_call: TRBD1
cdr3_aa: CASSQAYRGGYSNQPQHF
cdr3_nt: TGTGCCAGCAGCCAGGCATACAGGGGCGGGTATAGCAATCAGCCCCAGCATTTT

clone_size: .
v_call: TRBV19
j_call: TRBJ2-7
d_call: .
cdr3_aa: CASSIASGSYEQYF
cdr3_nt: TGTGCCAGTAGTATAGCAAGTGGCTCCTACGAGCAGTACTTC

clone_size: .
v_call: TRBV5-1
j_call: TRBJ2-1
d_call: .
cdr3_aa: CASSLDNEQFF
cdr3_nt: TGCGCCAGCAGCCTCGACAATGAGCAGTTCTTC

clone_size: .
v_call: TRBV11-2
j_call: TRBJ2-7
d_call: .
cdr3_aa: CASSLQGSRHEQYF
cdr3_nt: TGTGCCAGCAGCTTACAGGGTTCCAGGCACGAGCAGTACTTC

clone_size: .
v_call: TRBV14
j_call: TRBJ1-6
d_call: .
cdr3_aa: CASSQDYPGINSPLHF
cdr3_nt: TGTGCCAGCAGCCAAGATTATCCAGGGATTAATTCACCCCTCCACTTT

clone_size: .
v_call: TRBV27
j_call: TRBJ1-3
d_call: TRBD1
cdr3_aa: CASSLTGQASGNTIYF
cdr3_nt: TGTGCCAGCAGTCTGACGGGACAGGCGTCTGGAAACACCATATATTTT

clone_size: .
v_call: TRBV28
j_call: TRBJ2-2
d_call: .
cdr3_aa: CASSPTGELFF
cdr3_nt: TGTGCCAGCAGTCCGACCGGGGAGCTGTTTTTT

clone_size: .
v_call: TRBV5-6
j_call: TRBJ1-1
d_call: .
cdr3_aa: CASTPWGGLNTEAFF
cdr3_nt: TGTGCCAGCACCCCCTGGGGGGGACTGAACACTGAAGCTTTCTTT

clone_size: .
v_call: TRBV19
j_call: TRBJ2-6
d_call: .
cdr3_aa: CASTTMPAGVSGANVLTF
cdr3_nt: TGTGCCAGTACCACCATGCCGGCAGGAGTCTCTGGGGCCAACGTCCTGACTTTC

clone_size: .
v_call: TRBV4-3
j_call: TRBJ1-2
d_call: TRBD1
cdr3_aa: CASSQDGTGPGGYTF
cdr3_nt: TGCGCCAGCAGCCAAGATGGGACAGGGCCGGGTGGCTACACCTTC

clone_size: .
v_call: TRBV7-9
j_call: TRBJ2-1
d_call: TRBD2
cdr3_aa: CASSFPRRLAGGRNEQFF
cdr3_nt: TGTGCCAGCAGCTTCCCACGCCGACTAGCGGGGGGCCGGAATGAGCAGTTCTTC

clone_size: .
v_call: TRBV5-1
j_call: TRBJ2-3
d_call: TRBD2
cdr3_aa: CASSLRTSGTDTQYF
cdr3_nt: TGCGCCAGCAGCTTGAGGACTAGCGGCACAGATACGCAGTATTTT

clone_size: few
v_call: TRBV28
j_call: TRBJ1-5
d_call: .
cdr3_aa: CASIAPGRHGNQPQHF
cdr3_nt: TGTGCCAGCATCGCGCCGGGACGCCATGGCAATCAGCCCCAGCATTTT

clone_size: .
v_call: TRBV9
j_call: TRBJ1-5
d_call: .
cdr3_aa: CASSGDGPSNQPQHF
cdr3_nt: TGTGCCAGCAGCGGGGACGGACCTAGCAATCAGCCCCAGCATTTT

clone_size: .
v_call: TRBV7-2
j_call: TRBJ2-7
d_call: .
cdr3_aa: CASSPRGLTYEQYF
cdr3_nt: TGTGCCAGCAGCCCGAGGGGGTTAACCTACGAGCAGTACTTC

clone_size: .
v_call: TRBV7-2
j_call: TRBJ2-3
d_call: TRBD2
cdr3_aa: CASSSRPTSGGGADTQYF
cdr3_nt: TGTGCCAGCAGCTCCCGCCCGACTAGCGGGGGGGGAGCAGATACGCAGTATTTT

clone_size: .
v_call: TRBV5-1
j_call: TRBJ2-5
d_call: .
cdr3_aa: CASSLMVQETQYF
cdr3_nt: TGCGCCAGCAGCTTGATGGTACAAGAGACCCAGTACTTC

clone_size: .
v_call: TRBV30
j_call: TRBJ1-6
d_call: .
cdr3_aa: CAWEGRRSYNSPLHF
cdr3_nt: TGTGCCTGGGAGGGACGGCGCTCCTATAATTCACCCCTCCACTTT

clone_size: .
v_call: TRBV2
j_call: TRBJ1-6
d_call: TRBD1
cdr3_aa: CASTRQGPSPDSPLHF
cdr3_nt: TGTGCCAGCACTCGACAGGGACCCTCTCCCGATTCACCCCTCCACTTT

clone_size: .
v_call: TRBV18
j_call: TRBJ2-2
d_call: .
cdr3_aa: CASSPGPPGELFF
cdr3_nt: TGTGCCAGCTCACCTGGCCCTCCCGGGGAGCTGTTTTTT

clone_size: .
v_call: TRBV5-1
j_call: TRBJ2-1
d_call: TRBD2
cdr3_aa: CASSLIGLGRDEQFF
cdr3_nt: TGCGCCAGCAGCTTGATCGGGTTGGGGAGGGATGAGCAGTTCTTC

clone_size: .
v_call: TRBV5-4
j_call: TRBJ1-2
d_call: .
cdr3_aa: CASSSTGTYGYTF
cdr3_nt: TGTGCCAGCAGCTCAACAGGGACCTATGGCTACACCTTC

clone_size: .
v_call: TRBV7-9
j_call: TRBJ2-3
d_call: TRBD2
cdr3_aa: CASSFGAGGGTDTQYF
cdr3_nt: TGTGCCAGCAGCTTCGGAGCGGGGGGTGGGACAGATACGCAGTATTTT

clone_size: .
v_call: TRBV11-3
j_call: TRBJ1-5
d_call: TRBD1
cdr3_aa: CASSLGQGGNQPQHF
cdr3_nt: TGTGCCAGCAGCCTGGGGCAGGGGGGCAATCAGCCCCAGCATTTT

clone_size: .
v_call: TRBV7-9
j_call: TRBJ2-3
d_call: .
cdr3_aa: CASSLALVPDTQYF
cdr3_nt: TGTGCCAGCAGCTTAGCCCTAGTACCAGATACGCAGTATTTT

clone_size: .
v_call: TRBV7-9
j_call: TRBJ1-2
d_call: .
cdr3_aa: CASSLQSPGHGYTF
cdr3_nt: TGTGCCAGCAGCTTACAGTCGCCAGGGCATGGCTACACCTTC

clone_size: .
v_call: TRBV19
j_call: TRBJ1-4
d_call: .
cdr3_aa: CASSTGTGTANEKLFF
cdr3_nt: TGTGCCAGTAGTACCGGAACCGGGACCGCGAATGAAAAACTGTTTTTT

clone_size: .
v_call: TRBV27
j_call: TRBJ1-2
d_call: TRBD1
cdr3_aa: CASSLSAGGSYGYTF
cdr3_nt: TGTGCCAGCAGTTTAAGCGCAGGGGGCAGCTATGGCTACACCTTC

clone_size: .
v_call: TRBV10-3
j_call: TRBJ1-4
d_call: TRBD1
cdr3_aa: CAISESGGFGEKLFF
cdr3_nt: TGTGCCATCAGTGAGTCAGGGGGCTTCGGAGAAAAACTGTTTTTT

clone_size: .
v_call: TRBV14
j_call: TRBJ2-5
d_call: .
cdr3_aa: CASSQGLRSGETQYF
cdr3_nt: TGTGCCAGCAGCCAAGGACTAAGGTCAGGGGAGACCCAGTACTTC

clone_size: .
v_call: TRBV11-2
j_call: TRBJ2-5
d_call: .
cdr3_aa: CASSFSRVPEETQYF
cdr3_nt: TGTGCCAGCAGCTTCTCGCGAGTCCCCGAAGAGACCCAGTACTTC

clone_size: once
v_call: TRBV19
j_call: TRBJ1-5
d_call: TRBD1
cdr3_aa: CASNDRALNQPQHF
cdr3_nt: TGTGCCTCAAACGACAGGGCCTTGAATCAGCCCCAGCATTTT

clone_size: .
v_call: TRBV9
j_call: TRBJ2-3
d_call: .
cdr3_aa: CASSVETGGRDTQYF
cdr3_nt: TGTGCCAGCAGCGTAGAGACAGGTGGCCGAGATACGCAGTATTTT